This T cell receptor (beta chain) was sequenced for a study of beta chain features in type 1 diabetes (dated by TCRdb to the late 2010s). Notes on the research overall: No differences in mean age, gender distribution, total cell number or subset yield were found between patients and healthy donors. A total of roughly 100 million sorted cells were examined across all samples, and a strong correlation was observed between cell number per subset and RNA yield. The study compared the TCRB repertoires of sorted circulating CD4+ T cell subsets in recently diagnosed type 1 diabetes patients with those in matched healthy donors. Naive and central memory subsets were obtained from all 30 or so donors, but regulatory and stem cell-like memory subsets were isolated from only 8 patients and roughly eight healthy donors. Results the study describes overall, beyond this receptor: Type 1 diabetes patients showed a moderate but significant shortening of TCRB CDR3 length in all four CD4+ subsets. Because cDNA was sequenced instead of genomic DNA, activated cells with high expression could be over-represented, although the groups did not differ in activation or CD3 levels. At VDJ recombination sites, type 1 diabetes patients had fewer insertions and more deleted nucleotides, which implies abnormalities in thymic rearrangement. Because the HLA sub-analyses included only small numbers of individuals, any influence of HLA type on TCRB rearrangement was left unresolved. Shorter templates might be favored by PCR, yet because patient and control samples were amplified and corrected together, any such skew would affect both groups equally. Naive, central memory and regulatory TCRB repertoires appeared to be more similar among patients than among healthy donors.

Between the V and J ends, shortened by 6 bases and 3 bases respectively, the junction contains 8 bases. The CDR3 sequence holds 13 residues, the cysteine and phenylalanine included. Only CDR3 DNA remains: 39 bases, in frame from the first base. CDR1 and CDR2 (SNHLY, FYNNEI) derive from the germline V gene. As regards this clone: Its target antigen remains unknown. Per-base quality was not reported, and no clone a single base away is much larger than it.

Each donor gave one peripheral blood draw, averaging roughly 0.11 L, which was collected into heparinised tubes. A BD FACSAria II and a panel including CD45RO, CCR7, CD25, CD127, CD95 and CD27 were used to sort naive, central memory, regulatory and stem cell-like memory CD4+ T cells. A purity above 95% was achieved for all sorted populations. PBMCs were isolated right away by Lymphoprep density gradient centrifugation and were stained directly, without culture. So that batch effects would be minimized, each experiment stained and sorted samples in pairs, pairing one healthy donor with one patient. All of the isolated RNA was reverse transcribed with the High Capacity cDNA Reverse Transcription Kit, so expressed TCRB transcripts were sequenced. Deep immunoSEQ sequencing was performed on naive, central memory and regulatory T cell samples, with an average of about 3.57 million total reads per sample. Sorted cells were lysed in RLT buffer, and RNA was extracted using DNase-treated RNeasy Micro or Mini kits according to cell number. To prevent cross-contamination, every cell subset was processed on its own, while patient and healthy donor samples were processed together. The immunoSEQ multiplex PCR was used to amplify TCRB sequences from cDNA, yielding 87-bp fragments that span the CDR3 region. Amplicons were sequenced on the Illumina HiSeq platform. Under the source paper's analysis protocol: Synthetic template baselines were used to correct PCR bias computationally, reads within Hamming distance 2 were collapsed, and singletons that could not be merged were discarded. Reads were aligned against IMGT to assign V, D and J genes, CDR3 length and insertions or deletions at six rearrangement sites. Within each subset, clonotype counts were normalized to sorted cell number, and only after that were true diversity and Gini coefficients computed with the tcR R package. The overlap coefficient, calculated on TCRB nucleotide sequences, was used to measure repertoire sharing. Out-of-frame TCRB sequences from naive cells were analyzed to stand in for the pre-selection repertoire. This immuneACCESS table, as held by TCRdb, lists in-frame sequences with V and J called but not all clones. Of the missing ones, under half trace to an unresolved V gene in checked studies; the others have no known cause. That table furnishes V, J and clone size, whereas the DNA furnished D and trimming. This sample lists roughly 400,000 clones; more than 13% were detected once. Of the sample, roughly 0.019% is held by the ten largest clones.

Sequencing was done on a sample of naive CD4+ T cells from blood. The cell subset or site label for this specimen denotes: true naive CD4+ T cells. Recombination joined TRBV2 with TRBJ2-2, and possibly TRBD2, on 6 matching bases. The receptor was isolated from a woman aged 18-29 years in good health. The DNA sequence is as follows: TGTGCCAGCAGCCGGGGGTACACCGGGGAGCTGTTTTTT. Its translation reads: CASSRGYTGELFF.